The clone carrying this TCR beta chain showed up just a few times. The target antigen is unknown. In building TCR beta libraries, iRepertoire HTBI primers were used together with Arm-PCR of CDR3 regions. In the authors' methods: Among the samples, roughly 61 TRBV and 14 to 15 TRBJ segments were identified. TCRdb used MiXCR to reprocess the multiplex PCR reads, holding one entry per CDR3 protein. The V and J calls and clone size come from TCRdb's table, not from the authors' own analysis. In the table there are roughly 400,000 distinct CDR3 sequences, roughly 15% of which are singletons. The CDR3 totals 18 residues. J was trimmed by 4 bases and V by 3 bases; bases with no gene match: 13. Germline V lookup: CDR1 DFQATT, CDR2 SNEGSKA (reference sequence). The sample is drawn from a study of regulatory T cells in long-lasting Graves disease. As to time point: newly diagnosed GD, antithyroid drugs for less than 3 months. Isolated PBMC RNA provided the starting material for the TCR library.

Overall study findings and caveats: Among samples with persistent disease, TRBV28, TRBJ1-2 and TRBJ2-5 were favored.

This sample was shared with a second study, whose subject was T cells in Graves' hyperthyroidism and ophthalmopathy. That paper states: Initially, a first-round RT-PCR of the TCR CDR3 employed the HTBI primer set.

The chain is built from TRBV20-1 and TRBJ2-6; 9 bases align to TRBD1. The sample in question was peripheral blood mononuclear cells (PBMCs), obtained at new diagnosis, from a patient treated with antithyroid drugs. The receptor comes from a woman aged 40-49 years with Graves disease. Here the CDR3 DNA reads TGCAGTGCTAGTTTTGGACAGGGGTCCGCGTTGGGGGCCAACGTCCTGACTTTC. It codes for CSASFGQGSALGANVLTF.